These T cell receptor beta chains were read from a single sample in a study of shared clonotypes between healthy human individuals. Some clones are missing from TCRdb's copy, which holds only in-frame ones; the method was immunoSEQ multiplex PCR. The table has about 2.4 million clones, roughly 92% seen once. Sequencing was carried out using naive CD4+ T cells sorted from blood. The receptor source for this set is a man in his late teens or twenties in good health. The CDR3 runs from the conserved cysteine through the conserved F or W. D genes are given only for firm matches. Rows give clone size only sometimes, using once, few, many, or a class for an expanded clone.

TRBV6-5	.	.	TRBJ2-2	TGTGCCACGCGGGGGCTAGCCGGGGAGCTGTTTTTT	CATRGLAGELFF
TRBV27	TRBD1	.	TRBJ1-6	TGTGCCAGCAGCCTAAACCGGGACAGGTATAATTCACCCCTCCACTTT	CASSLNRDRYNSPLHF
TRBV4-1	.	.	TRBJ1-3	TGCGCCAGCAGCCAACTCTCTGGAAACACCATATATTTT	CASSQLSGNTIYF
TRBV5-4	TRBD1	.	TRBJ2-2	TGTGCCAGCAGCTTGGCCTTGACAGGGCCCACCGGGGAGCTGTTTTTT	CASSLALTGPTGELFF
TRBV5-1	.	.	TRBJ2-5	TGCGCCAGCAGCGAGACAGGTCTGGCGGAGACCCAGTACTTC	CASSETGLAETQYF
TRBV7-9	.	few	TRBJ1-6	TGTGCCAGCAGCCTGACTCAATCACCCCTCCACTTT	CASSLTQSPLHF
TRBV6-1	.	.	TRBJ1-6	TGTGCCAGCAGTGACGGGGCCCTTAGCTCCTATAATTCACCCCTCCACTTT	CASSDGALSSYNSPLHF
TRBV27	.	.	TRBJ1-2	TGTGCCAGCAGTTCCTACCCCTTCAAAGGGGACTATGGCTACACCTTC	CASSSYPFKGDYGYTF
TRBV30	.	.	TRBJ1-6	TGTGCCTGGAGAACAATCACCTATAATTCACCCCTCCACTTT	CAWRTITYNSPLHF
TRBV10-1	.	.	TRBJ1-2	TGCGCCAGCAGTTTGGACAGTGACTATGGCTACACCTTC	CASSLDSDYGYTF
TRBV9	.	.	TRBJ2-3	TGTGCCAGCAGCCCCCACGGGGAGGAAGATACGCAGTATTTT	CASSPHGEEDTQYF
TRBV2	.	.	TRBJ2-5	TGTGCCAGCAGTGCCTTAACAGGGAAGAGAGGGGAGACCCAGTACTTC	CASSALTGKRGETQYF
TRBV7-8	TRBD2	.	TRBJ2-7	TGTGCCAGCAGCTTCCAGACTAGCGGCGGGTACGAGCAGTACTTC	CASSFQTSGGYEQYF
TRBV30	TRBD1	.	TRBJ1-4	TGTGCCCAAATGAAGGGGGCGACGACTAATGAAAAACTGTTTTTT	CAQMKGATTNEKLFF
TRBV19	.	once	TRBJ1-5	TGTGCCAGTAGCCAGGGAATGGGCAATCAGCCCCAGCATTTT	CASSQGMGNQPQHF
TRBV10-2	.	.	TRBJ2-3	TGCGCCAGCAGAACAGGTTCAATTGATACGCAGTATTTT	CASRTGSIDTQYF
TRBV18	.	few	TRBJ1-2	TGTGCCAGCTCGGGCGATACTAACTATGGCTACACCTTC	CASSGDTNYGYTF
TRBV19	.	.	TRBJ1-4	TGTGCCAGTAGTTTGATTAATCTCTCTAATGAAAAACTGTTTTTT	CASSLINLSNEKLFF
TRBV7-7	TRBD2	.	TRBJ2-3	TGTGCTATCGGACTAGCGGGGGCAGATACGCAGTATTTT	CAIGLAGADTQYF
TRBV5-1	TRBD1	.	TRBJ2-5	TGCGCCAGCAGACGCCCAGGGGGAATGGACGAGACCCAGTACTTC	CASRRPGGMDETQYF
TRBV30	.	.	TRBJ1-5	TGTGCCTGGGGGGGTGGAAATCAGCCCCAGCATTTT	CAWGGGNQPQHF
TRBV27	TRBD1	.	TRBJ1-5	TGTGCCAGCAGTCCCCGGACAGGGCCTACTAATCAGCCCCAGCATTTT	CASSPRTGPTNQPQHF
TRBV13	.	.	TRBJ2-1	TGTGCCAGCAGCTTCAGGACTCTAATCCTCAATGAGCAGTTCTTC	CASSFRTLILNEQFF
TRBV5-1	.	.	TRBJ1-3	TGCGCCAGCGCGGGGTCCCTCTCTGGAAACACCATATATTTT	CASAGSLSGNTIYF
TRBV30	.	few	TRBJ1-5	TGTGCCTGGAGAGGAGAGAGCAATCAGCCCCAGCATTTT	CAWRGESNQPQHF